What follows is one T cell receptor (beta chain) and its context. Its antigen is as yet unknown. The germline V gene has CDR1 GTSNPN and CDR2 SVGIG (reference sequence). V shed 4 bases and J shed 0 bases, with 7 bases lying between them. This CDR3 has 13 amino acids. The PCR contained 60 Vbeta and 13 Jbeta primers. The repertoire was sequenced with immunoSEQ multiplex PCR; TCRdb's copy has only in-frame clones and lacks some. The sample has roughly 89,000 clones, about 76% seen once. This sample is part of a study of cytomegalovirus exposure and HLA in healthy donors. Broader study findings: Per a prior analysis, the majority of TCR beta V segments were productive roughly 90% or roughly 30% of the time. TCR beta sequences numbering around 15,000 were associated with HLA alleles at 0.05 false discovery rate in a later analysis. When analyzed later, a missense DCLRE1C variant was found to be linked to TCR beta V- and J-gene trimming.

Donors were ostensibly healthy at sampling, although undocumented immune exposures were probable. The receptor was derived from a man aged 30 to 45 in good health and CMV-seropositive. The chain carries TRBV30 and TRBJ2-1; D is uncertain. The sequenced sample consisted of PBMCs. CDR3 DNA sequence: TGTGCCTGGATTCTAGACTCCTACAATGAGCAGTTCTTC. Amino acid sequence: CAWILDSYNEQFF.